This T cell receptor beta chain was sequenced during a study of monozygotic twins with inflammatory bowel disease. Study-wide results and limits: Distinction of different T cell subtypes was not possible. Fewer clonotypes were shared with others by IBD patients than by healthy twins, especially with disease activity.

TCRdb reworked the 5' RACE reads into one entry per CDR3 protein, no DNA. The sample holds over 200,000 distinct CDR3 sequences. Note on this clonotype: Its antigen is not known.

The CDR3 spans 15 residues. Germline V lookup: CDR1 SGHTS, CDR2 YDEGEE. V is TRBV5-8 and J is TRBJ2-1; the D call of TRBD1 rests on TCRdb alone, since no DNA is present to check it. The TCR sequence derives from a human donor with ulcerative colitis or Crohn's disease, or a healthy co-twin of an affected twin (not recorded which). Specimen: blood. Here the CDR3 reads CASSPPGQVGNEQFF.